This record looks at one T cell receptor beta chain sequence and its context. Using a J-beta primer mix together with a sample-barcoded 5' primer, a second PCR was run for roughly 7 to 11 cycles. With 12 random nucleotides, a template-switch adaptor tagged each individual cDNA molecule. From the 5' RACE reads, TCRdb called clonotypes with MiXCR, one entry per CDR3 protein. The sample includes 800,000 to 950,000 distinct CDR3 sequences, roughly 48% seen only once; the top ten take about an eighth. The sample originates from a study of blood T cells in healthy people across ages. Sequencing was performed on blood. The source of this sequence is a man aged 30 to 45 in good health.

The CDR3 DNA is TGTGCCAGCAGTTACCAAGGGACAGGGCTCAGATCTTCCTATGGCTACACCTTC. It is translated as CASSYQGTGLRSSYGYTF. The V call is TRBV6-5, the J call TRBJ1-2, with 9 nucleotides matching TRBD1. The V gene end was trimmed by 2 bases and the J gene end by 4 bases; junction bases not matched to a gene: 14. Germline CDR1 and CDR2: MNHEY and SVGAGI. The CDR3 is made up of 18 amino acids.